This T cell receptor (beta chain) was captured in a study of CD8+ T cells in alopecia areata (dated by TCRdb to between 2017 and 2018). A note on the overall study: The treated patients, all with moderate-to-severe alopecia areata, were enrolled in an open-label pilot trial of oral tofacitinib given at 5 to 10 mg twice daily. Tofacitinib was administered for 6 to 18 months, and 6 months of follow-up off drug were then conducted to assess delayed response and recurrence. Biopsies were taken from tofacitinib-treated patients at baseline and at 4 and 24 weeks of treatment, and a later scalp biopsy was taken in several of the tofacitinib-treated patients. The SALT score, which quantifies the percentage of affected scalp surface area, was used to measure disease severity in treated patients. immunoSEQ multiplex PCR using 35 Vbeta forward primers and 13 Jbeta reverse primers was used to amplify TCRbeta CDR3 regions. In both human patients and the C3H/HeJ mouse model, the study applied high-throughput TCRbeta sequencing to look at T cell clonal expansion in alopecia areata. RNA was obtained with the PAXgene miRNA kit for fixed scalp, the miRNeasy kit for PBMCs, and the RNeasy kit for mouse skin. Scalp clonality was compared among normal scalp (n=4), patchy alopecia areata scalp (n=8), and alopecia totalis/universalis scalp (n=8). In humans, TCRbeta sequencing was performed on scalp tissue and on sorted CD4+ and CD8+ peripheral blood T cells from healthy controls and from patients with patchy or totalis/universalis alopecia areata.

A remark on this clone: This clone's antigen is unknown. No base-level quality is on record; no much larger clone is a single base apart.

Reading the label with the study, this specimen's time point is: around 28 days on oral tofacitinib. Explained via the paper, the treatment or condition label denotes: oral pan-JAK inhibitor, 5-10 mg twice daily. Lesional scalp punch biopsies and peripheral blood were obtained from alopecia areata patients. PBMCs were isolated by density centrifugation and stained for CD3, CD4 and CD8, and CD4+ and CD8+ T cells were sorted on a FACSAria. Libraries were constructed by the immunoSEQ multiplex PCR assay. To provide template for TCR sequencing, every sample had RNA extracted and reverse transcribed into cDNA. First-strand cDNA was synthesized using SuperScript III with a 2:1 mix of oligo-dT and random hexamers. Amplification bias was assessed with a synthetic immune receptor repertoire, and residual bias was removed computationally. Per the original workflow: After raw reads were preprocessed to remove errors, the CDR3 was defined following IMGT conventions as running from the conserved cysteine to phenylalanine. Clonality was calculated as 1 minus Shannon entropy normalized by log2 of the number of productive unique TCRs. Whether scalp clones were CD4 or CD8 was inferred by matching scalp TCRbeta sequences against CD4 and CD8 repertoires sorted from blood. TCRdb provides this immuneACCESS table in a form limited to in-frame rearrangements. Some clones are lacking; in checked studies, under half of them reflect an unresolved V gene, and why the rest are absent is not known. V and J calls and clone size are as listed in that table; D and trimming were resolved from the DNA. Counted in this sample were some 190,000 clones; 55% to 70% of them appeared once. Approximately 0.7% of the sample comes from the top ten.

As encoded in the germline V gene, CDR1 is SGDLS while CDR2 is YYNGEE. Including the terminal cysteine and phenylalanine, the CDR3 comprises 16 residues. The sequence is cut down to CDR3 DNA, 48 bases in frame from base 1. After removal of 4 bases from V and 4 bases from J, the junction retains 10 bases not matched to a gene. Overall study outcomes, separate from this receptor: Unlike mouse skin, which is dominated by gammadelta T cells, normal human skin has resident alphabeta T cells that are also sequenced, and this complicates analysis of the scalp TCR repertoire. Scalp clonality and the number of expanded CD8+ clones among the top 100 scalp clones were significantly decreased by tofacitinib. Lesional scalp, especially in alopecia totalis/universalis, showed higher clonality and more expanded CD8+ clones than normal scalp, suggesting antigenic drive. During tofacitinib treatment, many expanded lesional clones stuck around in both scalp and blood, and this persistence may partly explain why relapse happens after treatment is stopped. Because the treated cohort was small and had just a single nonresponder, larger studies are needed to establish links between baseline CD8+ expansion and response. Shared TCR sequences between patients were less evident than in mice, which may be partly attributable to HLA diversity in the patient population.

The origin of this receptor is a human donor with alopecia areata. The material was CD4+ T cells sorted from blood, obtained at week 4, from a patient treated with tofacitinib. Recombination linked TRBV9 to TRBJ2-3; 9 bases in between match TRBD2. The sequence in DNA is TGTGCCAGCAGCCCTGGGGTAGCGGGAGTGGCAGATACGCAGTATTTT. Its coded protein is CASSPGVAGVADTQYF.